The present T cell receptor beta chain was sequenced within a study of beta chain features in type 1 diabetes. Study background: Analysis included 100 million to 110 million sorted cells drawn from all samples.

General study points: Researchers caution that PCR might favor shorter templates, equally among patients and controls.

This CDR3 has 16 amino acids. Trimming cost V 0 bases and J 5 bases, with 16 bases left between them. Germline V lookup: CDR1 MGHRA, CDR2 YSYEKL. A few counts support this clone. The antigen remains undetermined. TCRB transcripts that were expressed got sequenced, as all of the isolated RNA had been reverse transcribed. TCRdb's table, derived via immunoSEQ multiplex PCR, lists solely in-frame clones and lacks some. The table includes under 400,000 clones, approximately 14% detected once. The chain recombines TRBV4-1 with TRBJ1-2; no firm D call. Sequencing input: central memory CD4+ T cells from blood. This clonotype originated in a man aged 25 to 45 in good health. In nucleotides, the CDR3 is TGCGCCAGCAGCCAAGATTCGGAGGGCAGACTGTATGGCTACACCTTC. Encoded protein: CASSQDSEGRLYGYTF.